The 2 T cell receptor beta chains listed next were all sequenced from one sample in a study of Graves' ophthalmopathy and Graves' hyperthyroidism (dated by TCRdb to 2016 to 2019). The sequencing machine was an Illumina HiSeq 2000. TCR beta CDR3 regions were amplified from RNA transcripts for repertoire sequencing. The first round of RT-PCR was done with HTBI primers and the Qiagen OneStep RT-PCR kit, and was followed by a second round of multiplex PCR, then size selection and purification. The public reads were reanalyzed by TCRdb: fastp trimming at Q25, MiXCR alignment, in-frame beta chains only. Each CDR3 protein appears once, grouped with its most common genes and DNA. The sample yields about 700,000 distinct CDR3 sequences; 35% to 45% were counted once. The ten largest account for 3% to 3.5% of the sample. Sequencing was done on a sample of peripheral blood. The receptors were sampled from an adult man with Graves' ophthalmopathy.

V usage is TRBV5-1 and J usage is TRBJ2-2, with TRBD2 matching over 9 bases. Germline lookup yields CDR1 SGHRS and CDR2 YFSETQ. Trimming cost V 3 bases and J 2 bases; bases outside gene matches: 11. This CDR3 region has 18 residues. CDR3 sequence (DNA): TGCGCCAGCAGCTGGACCTATAGCGGGGGCTATAACACCGGGGAGCTGTTTTTT. It is translated as CASSWTYSGGYNTGELFF.

The chain employs TRBV7-2 and TRBJ2-5, with D possibly being TRBD1 or TRBD2 (6 bases each). This CDR3 region has 16 residues. The V and J ends lost 5 bases and 0 bases respectively, with 16 bases between them. Germline V gives CDR1 SGHTA, CDR2 FQGNSA. The CDR3 DNA reads as TGTGCCAGCAGCCCCCCGGGGGCAGCCAACCAAGAGACCCAGTACTTC. Its protein is CASSPPGAANQETQYF.